The subject of this entry is one T cell receptor (beta chain). No antigen is known for it. Germline V gives CDR1 DFQATT, CDR2 SNEGSKA (reference sequence). The CDR3 totals 12 residues. V was shortened by 3 bases and J by 7 bases, with 12 bases between the two germline ends. The sample's treatment: 10-day PBMC culture with coronavirus spike peptide pools or control peptides (ViraFEST assay). The Oncomine TCR Beta short-read assay sequenced DNA from cultured CD4+ T cells. From cultured CD4+ T cells, genomic DNA was extracted. One entry per CDR3 protein results from TCRdb running MiXCR on the PCR reads. The table has about 5,100 distinct CDR3 sequences, around 50% seen once. The record originates from a study of vaccination and CD4 T cells after COVID-19. The wider study: Blood was drawn a median around 71 days post second dose, range 14 to 241.

Study-wide results and caveats: Median SARS-CoV-2-reactive clonotype numbers went up from about 20 to 38, but not significantly.

The rearrangement links TRBV20-1 to TRBJ1-1; no reliable D call. The origin of this receptor is a human donor who had recovered from COVID-19. The specimen was CD4+ T cells from blood, cultured in vitro. This chain's CDR3 is CSARALLDEAFF. CDR3 DNA: TGCAGTGCTAGGGCACTCCTAGATGAAGCTTTCTTT.